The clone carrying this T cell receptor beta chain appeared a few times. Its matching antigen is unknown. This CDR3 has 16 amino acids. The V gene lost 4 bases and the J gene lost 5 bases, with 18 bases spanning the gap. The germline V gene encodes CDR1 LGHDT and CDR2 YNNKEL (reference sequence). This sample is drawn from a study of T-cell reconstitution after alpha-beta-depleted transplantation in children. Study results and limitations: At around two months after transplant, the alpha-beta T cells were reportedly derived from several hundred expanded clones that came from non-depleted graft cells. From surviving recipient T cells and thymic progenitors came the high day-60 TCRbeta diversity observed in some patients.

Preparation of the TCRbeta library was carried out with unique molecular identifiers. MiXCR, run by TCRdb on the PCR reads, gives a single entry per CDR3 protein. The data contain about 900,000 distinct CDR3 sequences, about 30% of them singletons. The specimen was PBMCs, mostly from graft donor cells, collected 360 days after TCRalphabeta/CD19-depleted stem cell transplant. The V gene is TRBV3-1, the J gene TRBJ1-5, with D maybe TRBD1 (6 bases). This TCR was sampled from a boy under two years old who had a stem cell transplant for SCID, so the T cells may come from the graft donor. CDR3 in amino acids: CASSRSGPGEHQPQHF. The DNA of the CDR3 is TGTGCCAGCAGCCGTTCAGGTCCAGGGGAGCATCAGCCCCAGCATTTT.